Below, one T cell receptor (beta chain) is given with its context. Its antigen is currently unknown. A read error is likely, as this CDR3 ends without the conserved phenylalanine or tryptophan. The DNA is left out, because the CDR3 cannot be placed on it with certainty; the CDR3 is given as TCRdb lists it. This sample was included in a study of T cell repertoires in ileal Crohn's disease. About the study: M0 samples are biopsies from inflamed ileum in the resection specimen. Broader study findings: Mucosal expansions were suggested to be mainly CD8 T cells. Active smokers at surgery had more clonal expansions than non-smokers.

Germline V CDR1 and CDR2: SNHLY, FYNNEI. The CDR3 length equals 9 residues, ends included. As for time point: inflamed ileum from the surgical specimen. Assay: immunoSEQ multiplex PCR; the TCRdb copy retains only in-frame clones and omits some. This table holds a few thousand clones, about 80% found once. Sequencing used ileal tissue. This chain connects TRBV2 to TRBJ2-7. This clonotype was obtained from an adult with Crohn's disease. CDR3 sequence: CASSEAGPI.